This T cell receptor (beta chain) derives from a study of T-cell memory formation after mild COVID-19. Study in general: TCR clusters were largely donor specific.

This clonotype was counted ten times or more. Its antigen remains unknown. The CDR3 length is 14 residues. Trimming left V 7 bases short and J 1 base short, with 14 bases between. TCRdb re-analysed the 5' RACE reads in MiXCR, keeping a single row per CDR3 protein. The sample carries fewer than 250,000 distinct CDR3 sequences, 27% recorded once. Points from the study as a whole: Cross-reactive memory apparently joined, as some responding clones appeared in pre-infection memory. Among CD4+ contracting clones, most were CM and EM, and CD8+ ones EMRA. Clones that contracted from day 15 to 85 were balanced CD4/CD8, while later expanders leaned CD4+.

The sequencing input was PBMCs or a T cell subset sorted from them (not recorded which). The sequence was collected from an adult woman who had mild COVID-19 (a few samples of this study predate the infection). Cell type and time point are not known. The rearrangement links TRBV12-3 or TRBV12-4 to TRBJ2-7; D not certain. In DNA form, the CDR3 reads TGTGCCAGCACCCTTTTAGGCAGTTCCTACGAGCAGTACTTC. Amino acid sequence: CASTLLGSSYEQYF.